These 23 T cell receptor beta chains came from one sample sequenced in a study of T cells in Graves' hyperthyroidism and ophthalmopathy. TCR beta CDR3 regions were amplified from RNA transcripts. The HTBI primer set drove a first-round RT-PCR of the TCR CDR3. TCRdb analysed the multiplex PCR reads with MiXCR anew, one entry per CDR3 protein. The data hold 400,000 to 600,000 distinct CDR3 sequences, with roughly a sixth observed a single time. Sequenced material: blood. Receptor source: a woman aged 25 to 39 with Graves' ophthalmopathy.

V gene TRBV7-9 combines with J gene TRBJ1-5, with TRBD1 matching 8 bases. The germline V gene encodes CDR1 SEHNR and CDR2 FQNEAQ (reference sequence). V shed 2 bases, J shed 2 bases, and the junction held 8 bases outside the gene matches. The CDR3 loop spans 17 amino acids. This CDR3 is CASSLWAGGAGNQPQHF. CDR3 sequence (DNA): TGTGCCAGCAGCTTATGGGCAGGGGGCGCTGGCAATCAGCCCCAGCATTTT. The variable domain in full, with the rest retrieved from reference TRBV7-9 and TRBJ1-5, is DTGVSQNPRHKITKRGQNVTFRCDPISEHNRLYWYRQTLGQGPEFLTYFQNEAQLEKSRLLSDRFSAERPKGSFSTLEIQRTEQGDSAMYLCASSLWAGGAGNQPQHFGDGTRLSIL.

This clonotype was counted ten times or more. J is TRBJ1-4 and V is TRBV3-1; 7 nucleotides agree with TRBD1. This CDR3 contains 13 residues. Trimming cost V 6 bases and J 5 bases; bases outside gene matches: 3. The germline CDR1 and CDR2 sequences are LGHDT and YNNKEL (reference sequence). The CDR3 spells CASSRRGNEKLFF. Here the CDR3 DNA reads TGTGCCAGCAGTCGCAGGGGGAATGAAAAACTGTTTTTT. Variable domain in full (rest from reference TRBV3-1 and TRBJ1-4): DTAVSQTPKYLVTQMGNDKSIKCEQNLGHDTMYWYKQDSKKFLKIMFSYNNKELIINETVPNRFSPKSPDKAHLNLHINSLELGDSAVYFCASSRRGNEKLFFGSGTQLSVL.

This clonotype was seen a handful of times. V gene TRBV28 combines with J gene TRBJ1-1; the D is unclear. Germline CDR1 and CDR2: MDHEN and SYDVKM. V was pared by 8 bases and J by 7 bases, with 11 bases between. The CDR3 length is 11 residues. The CDR3 protein is CASYGRIEAFF. Here the CDR3 DNA reads TGTGCCAGCTATGGGCGGATTGAAGCTTTCTTT.

The chain has TRBV7-2 and TRBJ1-6; TRBD1 is a possible D gene (6 bases). The germline V and J ends were trimmed by 5 bases and 10 bases, with 15 bases remaining between them. The V gene's germline CDR1 is SGHTA and CDR2 FQGNSA. The CDR3 runs to 14 residues. CDR3 sequence (DNA): TGTGCCAGCAGCCCCTACAGGGTAGGGTCACCCCTCCACTTT. Its protein is CASSPYRVGSPLHF.

This clonotype was seen many times. The chain is built from TRBV11-1 and TRBJ2-3; possibly TRBD1 for D (6 bases). V shed 6 bases and J shed 1 base, with 11 bases lying between them. From germline, CDR1 is SGHAT and CDR2 FQDESV (reference sequence). There are 14 residues in the CDR3. The CDR3 DNA sequence: TGTGCCAGCAGTTTTTACAGGGGCACAGATACGCAGTATTTT. It codes for CASSFYRGTDTQYF.

This clonotype has ten or more counts. CDR3 bases: TGCAGTGCTAGACGGACAGTTCTCATGAACACTGAAGCTTTCTTT. Its protein product is CSARRTVLMNTEAFF. The chain couples TRBV20-1 to TRBJ1-1; possible D gene TRBD1, 6 bases. V lost 2 bases, J lost 0 bases, and 13 bases lay in between. CDR3 length: 15 residues. Germline CDR1 and CDR2: DFQATT and SNEGSKA (reference sequence).

This chain uses TRBV29-1 with TRBJ2-7, with D perhaps matching TRBD2 (7 bases). Germline CDR1 SQVTM, CDR2 ANQGSEA. Deletions cut 4 bases from V and 0 bases from J, with 13 bases between. The CDR3 runs to 14 residues. The CDR3 loop is CSVAGGLISYEQYF. The CDR3 DNA is TGCAGCGTTGCCGGGGGGCTCATCTCCTACGAGCAGTACTTC.

This clonotype was detected many times. This rearrangement joins TRBV6-1 to TRBJ2-2; weak D call: TRBD1 (5 bases). The CDR3 is 14 residues long. V was trimmed by 7 bases and J by 6 bases, leaving 15 bases between them. CDR1 and CDR2 from the germline V gene are MNHNS and SASEGT. The CDR3 DNA is TGTGCCAGCAAAGAATCAGGGATCCCCGGGGAGCTGTTTTTT. Encoded protein: CASKESGIPGELFF.

This clonotype was observed many times. V usage is TRBV6-1 and J usage is TRBJ2-1; TRBD1 might be the D (6 bases). The CDR3 is 16 amino acids. The germline gives CDR1 MNHNS, CDR2 SASEGT. Trimming stripped 5 bases from V and 8 bases from J, with 22 bases between. For the CDR3, the DNA is TGTGCCAGCAGTTTCACTCCTACTAGAGGGGGAGATGAGCAGTTCTTC. It is translated as CASSFTPTRGGDEQFF.

The CDR3 loop reads CASSLQGTMETQYF. DNA for the CDR3: TGTGCCAGCAGCTTACAGGGAACGATGGAGACCCAGTACTTC. The V gene is TRBV5-6, the J gene TRBJ2-5, with D maybe TRBD1 (6 bases). This CDR3 has 14 amino acids. Germline V CDR1 and CDR2: SGHDT, YYEEEE. Trimming removed 2 bases at V and 5 bases at J, with 13 bases between.

V and J are TRBV7-2 and TRBJ1-2; D may be TRBD1 (5 bases). This CDR3 comprises 13 residues. Per the germline V gene, CDR1 is SGHTA and CDR2 is FQGNSA. The ends were cut back, 8 bases at V and 7 bases at J, with 17 bases in the middle. The DNA for the CDR3 is TGTGCCAGCTCCGGGACGGGGAACGGTGGCTACACCTTC. It yields the protein CASSGTGNGGYTF.

This clonotype was detected many times. The chain employs TRBV4-3 and TRBJ2-1, with D maybe TRBD1 (6 bases). The CDR3 spans 15 residues. V was trimmed by 0 bases and J by 9 bases, leaving 15 bases between them. Germline V lookup: CDR1 LGHNA, CDR2 YSLEER. The CDR3, as DNA: TGCGCCAGCAGCCAAGATCCTAACAGGGTCCTTGAGCAGTTCTTC. This encodes CASSQDPNRVLEQFF.

This clonotype was seen at least ten times. The rearrangement uses TRBV11-2 and TRBJ2-5; unclear D gene. Germline CDR1 reads SGHAT; CDR2 reads FQNNGV. The CDR3 spans 14 residues. V was trimmed by 5 bases and J by 1 base, leaving 11 bases between them. The CDR3 loop is CASSIQQAQETQYF. The CDR3 bases are TGTGCCAGCAGCATTCAGCAGGCCCAAGAGACCCAGTACTTC. The full variable domain, in which reference TRBV11-2 and TRBJ2-5 provide the parts outside the CDR3, is EAGVAQSPRYKIIEKRQSVAFWCNPISGHATLYWYQQILGQGPKLLIQFQNNGVVDDSQLPKDRFSAERLKGVDSTLKIQPAKLEDSAVYLCASSIQQAQETQYFGPGTRLLVL.

The table lists this clonotype with a few counts. The chain links TRBV6-2 or TRBV6-3 to TRBJ1-6; TRBD1 is a possible D gene (6 bases). The CDR3 loop spans 15 amino acids. Between the trimmed V and J ends, which lost 5 bases and 5 bases, there was a span of 13 bases. Germline CDR1 is MNHEY and CDR2 is SVGEGT. The CDR3 nucleotides read TGTGCCAGCAGTAGCCCCGGGACAAATAATTCACCCCTCCACTTT. Translating it yields CASSSPGTNNSPLHF.

The sample holds many counts of this clonotype. The junction departs from the called germline gene at one end, perhaps through a read error. The V and J genes are TRBV5-5 and TRBJ1-5; a possible D gene is TRBD1 (6 bases). The germline CDR1 and CDR2 sequences are SGHKS and YYEKEE (reference sequence). The CDR3 is made up of 15 amino acids. CDR3 sequence reads: CASSLARQVNLPQHF. In nucleotides, the CDR3 is TGTGCCAGCAGCTTGGCCCGACAGGTAAATCTGCCCCAGCATTTT.

The CDR3 nucleotides are TGTGCCAGCAGCCGGGTCGGGACGAGCTACAATGAGCAGTTCTTC. Encoded protein: CASSRVGTSYNEQFF. The chain links TRBV3-1 to TRBJ2-1, with D perhaps TRBD1 or TRBD2 (5 bases each). Trimming cost V 4 bases and J 3 bases, with 13 bases left between them. Per the germline V gene, CDR1 is LGHDT and CDR2 is YNNKEL (reference sequence). The CDR3 is 15 residues long.

This clonotype was seen only a few times. A much larger clone lies a single base off, so this may be a read error. The chain recombines TRBV12-3 or TRBV12-4 with TRBJ2-1; the D gene is possibly TRBD2 (6 bases). V lost 3 bases to trimming and J lost 0 bases, with 9 bases between them. The CDR3 sequence is 15 residues long. The CDR3 DNA reads as TGTGCCAGCAGTTTTTTCGGGAGCTCCTACAATGAGCAGTTCTTC. This sequence encodes CASSFFGSSYNEQFF.

This clonotype was recorded a few times. This chain connects TRBV7-9 to TRBJ1-4; tentative D call: TRBD1 (5 bases). The V end lost 8 bases, the J end lost 8 bases, and 15 bases lay between the germline ends. CDR3 length: 13 residues. Germline assignment: CDR1 SEHNR and CDR2 FQNEAQ (reference sequence). Here the CDR3 DNA reads TGTGCCAGCGGCAGGCAGGGAGAAGAAAAACTGTTTTTT. It codes for CASGRQGEEKLFF.

This clonotype was observed many times. This chain connects TRBV5-1 to TRBJ2-7; weak D call: TRBD2 (6 bases). Trimming removed 1 base from V and 3 bases from J, with 14 bases in between. The CDR3 is made up of 15 amino acids. Germline CDR1 SGHRS, CDR2 YFSETQ. The CDR3 protein is CASSLMGEAYYEQYF. For the CDR3, the DNA is TGCGCCAGCAGCTTGATGGGGGAGGCGTACTACGAGCAGTACTTC. Full variable domain (missing parts from reference TRBV5-1 and TRBJ2-7): KAGVTQTPRYLIKTRGQQVTLSCSPISGHRSVSWYQQTPGQGLQFLFEYFSETQRNKGNFPGRFSGRQFSNSRSEMNVSTLELGDSALYLCASSLMGEAYYEQYFGPGTRLTVT.

V gene TRBV28 combines with J gene TRBJ2-7; 7 bases line up with TRBD2. This CDR3 is built from 17 residues. Germline CDR1 MDHEN, CDR2 SYDVKM. The trim removed 6 bases at V and 0 bases at J, leaving 14 bases unmatched. The CDR3 region is CASRPSLWGGDSYEQYF. The CDR3 nucleotides read TGTGCCAGCAGACCCTCCCTATGGGGGGGAGACTCCTACGAGCAGTACTTC.

The chain has TRBV28 and TRBJ2-1; possibly TRBD2 for D (6 bases). The length of the CDR3 is 14 residues. V shed 7 bases and J shed 8 bases, with 18 bases lying between them. Per the germline V gene, CDR1 is MDHEN and CDR2 is SYDVKM. CDR3 sequence: CASIGRGGWHEQFF. As DNA, the CDR3 is TGTGCCAGCATTGGGAGAGGAGGGTGGCATGAGCAGTTCTTC.

The genes are TRBV6-2 or TRBV6-3 and TRBJ1-5; D not resolved. Germline values: CDR1 MNHEY, CDR2 SVGEGT. This CDR3 spans 13 amino acids. V lost 2 bases, J lost 5 bases, and 7 bases lay in between. DNA for the CDR3: TGTGCCAGCAGTTACCTCCAGGATCAGCCCCAGCATTTT. Its translation is CASSYLQDQPQHF.

Ten or more counts support this clonotype. The rearrangement links TRBV2 to TRBJ1-1; possibly TRBD1 for D (5 bases). The CDR3 has 11 amino acids. Germline V gene lookup returns CDR1 SNHLY and CDR2 FYNNEI. Trimming left V 7 bases short and J 5 bases short, with 8 bases between. In DNA, the CDR3 is TGTGCCAGCATTGGGGGGACTGAAGCTTTCTTT. Its protein is CASIGGTEAFF. Using reference TRBV2 and TRBJ1-1 for the parts outside the CDR3, the full variable domain is EPEVTQTPSHQVTQMGQEVILRCVPISNHLYFYWYRQILGQKVEFLVSFYNNEISEKSEIFDDQFSVERPDGSNFTLKIRSTKLEDSAMYFCASIGGTEAFFGQGTRLTVV.